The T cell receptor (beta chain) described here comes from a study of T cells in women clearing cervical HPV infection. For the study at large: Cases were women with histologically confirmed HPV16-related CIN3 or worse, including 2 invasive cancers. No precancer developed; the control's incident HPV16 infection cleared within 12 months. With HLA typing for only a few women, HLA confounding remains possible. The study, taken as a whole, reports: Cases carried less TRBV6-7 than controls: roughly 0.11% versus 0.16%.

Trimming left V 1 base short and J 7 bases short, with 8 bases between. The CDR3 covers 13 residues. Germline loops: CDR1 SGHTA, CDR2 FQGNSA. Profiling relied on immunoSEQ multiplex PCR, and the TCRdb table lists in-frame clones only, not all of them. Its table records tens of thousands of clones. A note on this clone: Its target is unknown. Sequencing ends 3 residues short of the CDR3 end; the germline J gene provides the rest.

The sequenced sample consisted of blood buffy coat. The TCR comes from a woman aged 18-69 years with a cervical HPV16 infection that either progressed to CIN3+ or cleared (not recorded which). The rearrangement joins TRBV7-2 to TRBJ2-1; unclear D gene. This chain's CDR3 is CASSLGPLNEQFF. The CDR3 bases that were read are TGTGCCAGCAGCTTAGGGCCATTAAATGAG. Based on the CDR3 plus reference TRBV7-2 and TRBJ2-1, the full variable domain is GAGVSQSPSNKVTEKGKDVELRCDPISGHTALYWYRQSLGQGLEFLIYFQGNSAPDKSGLPSDRFSAERTGGSVSTLTIQRTQQEDSAVYLCASSLGPLNEQFFGPGTRLTVL.